The entry below describes one TCR beta chain. Its antigen is undetermined. The method was immunoSEQ multiplex PCR; TCRdb's version includes in-frame clones alone and lacks a portion of them. The data hold tens of thousands of clones, with 80% to 90% observed a single time. The sample originates from a study of Tregs in tolerant kidney transplant recipients. Study in general: The nonmyeloablative bone marrow transplants came from related graft donors, with transient mixed chimerism. Overall study results and limits: Changing PCR primers prevented nucleotide comparison between some patients' samples.

Unstimulated regulatory T cells (CD4+CD25+CD127-), CD4+CD25- non-regulatory cells, CD4 and CD8 cells were FACS-sorted from thawed PBMCs. Regulatory T cells were sorted from thawed PBMCs rested overnight at 37°C with 200 IU/ml IL-2. This sample comprised Tregs from blood, obtained before the transplant. This TCR was sampled from a human donor who received a combined kidney and bone marrow transplant.

The CDR3: CASNNRGQFLPREQYF. CDR3 nucleotides: TGTGCCAGCAACAACCGCGGACAGTTTCTCCCTCGGGAGCAGTACTTC. V usage is TRBV28 and J usage is TRBJ2-5, with D possibly called TRBD1 or TRBD2 (6 bases each). V lost 7 bases to trimming and J lost 11 bases, with 29 bases between them. Germline V gene data show CDR1 as MDHEN and CDR2 as SYDVKM. This CDR3 has 16 residues.